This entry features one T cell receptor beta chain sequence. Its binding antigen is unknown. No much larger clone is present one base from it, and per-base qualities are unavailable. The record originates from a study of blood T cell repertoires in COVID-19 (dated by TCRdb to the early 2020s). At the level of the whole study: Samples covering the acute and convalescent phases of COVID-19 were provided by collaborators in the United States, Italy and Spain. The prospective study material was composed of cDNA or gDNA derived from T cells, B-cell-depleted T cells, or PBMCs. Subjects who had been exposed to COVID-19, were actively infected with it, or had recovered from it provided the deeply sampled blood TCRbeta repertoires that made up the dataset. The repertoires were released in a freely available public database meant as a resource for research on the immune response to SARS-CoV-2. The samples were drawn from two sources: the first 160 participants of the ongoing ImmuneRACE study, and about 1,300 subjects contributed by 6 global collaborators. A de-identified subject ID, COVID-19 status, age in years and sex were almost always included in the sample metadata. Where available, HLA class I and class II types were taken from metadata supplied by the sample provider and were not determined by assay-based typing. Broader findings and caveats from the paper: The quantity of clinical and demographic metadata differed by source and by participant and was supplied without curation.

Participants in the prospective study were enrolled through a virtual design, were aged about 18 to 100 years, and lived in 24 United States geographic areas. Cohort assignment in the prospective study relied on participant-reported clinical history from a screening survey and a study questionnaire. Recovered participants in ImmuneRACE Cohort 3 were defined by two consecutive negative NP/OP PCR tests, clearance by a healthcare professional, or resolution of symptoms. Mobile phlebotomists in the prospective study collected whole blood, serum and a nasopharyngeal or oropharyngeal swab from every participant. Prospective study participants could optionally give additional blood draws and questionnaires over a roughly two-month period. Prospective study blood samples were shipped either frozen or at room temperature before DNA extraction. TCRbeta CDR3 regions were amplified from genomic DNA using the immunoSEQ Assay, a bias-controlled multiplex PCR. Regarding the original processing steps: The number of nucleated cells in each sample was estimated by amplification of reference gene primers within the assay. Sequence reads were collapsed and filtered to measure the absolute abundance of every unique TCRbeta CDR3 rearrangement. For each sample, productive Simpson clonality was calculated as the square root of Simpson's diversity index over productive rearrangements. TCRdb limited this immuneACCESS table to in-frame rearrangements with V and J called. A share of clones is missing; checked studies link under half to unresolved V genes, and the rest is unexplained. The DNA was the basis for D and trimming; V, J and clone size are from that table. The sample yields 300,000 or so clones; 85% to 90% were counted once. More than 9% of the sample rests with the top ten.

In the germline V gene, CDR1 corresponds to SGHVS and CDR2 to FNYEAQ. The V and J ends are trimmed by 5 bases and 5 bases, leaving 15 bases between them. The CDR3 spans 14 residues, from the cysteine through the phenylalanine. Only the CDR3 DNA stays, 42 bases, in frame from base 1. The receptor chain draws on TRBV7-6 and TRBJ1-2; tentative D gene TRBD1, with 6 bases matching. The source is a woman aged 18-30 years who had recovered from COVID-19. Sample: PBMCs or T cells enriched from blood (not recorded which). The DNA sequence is TGTGCCAGCAGCCCAACAGGGAGGGGGTATGGCTACACCTTC. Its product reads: CASSPTGRGYGYTF.